What follows are 30 T cell receptor beta chains derived from one specimen sequenced in a study of T cell responses to AZD1222 COVID-19 vaccine. Clones were read by immunoSEQ multiplex PCR, and TCRdb kept only the in-frame ones, dropping some. The table includes 90,000 or so clones, roughly nine tenths detected once. The specimen comprised peripheral blood, sampled 28 days after the second AZD1222 dose. These receptors originate from an adult who received the AZD1222 COVID-19 vaccine.

This clone appeared once. The chain links TRBV4-3 to TRBJ1-2, with D possibly TRBD1 on 6 matching bases. Per germline, CDR1 LGHNA and CDR2 YSLEER. The ends were cut back, 4 bases at V and 5 bases at J, with 23 bases in the middle. CDR3 length: 17 residues. DNA of the CDR3: TGCGCCAGCAGCCTGCTTCCAGGGGCTCAGGTGGGGTATGGCTACACCTTC. Protein product: CASSLLPGAQVGYGYTF.

The rearrangement links TRBV5-5 to TRBJ1-2; TRBD1 is a possible D gene (5 bases). There are 14 residues in the CDR3. The germline V gene encodes CDR1 SGHKS and CDR2 YYEKEE (reference sequence). V lost 0 bases and J 4 bases, leaving 10 bases between the germline ends. CDR3 DNA: TGTGCCAGCAGCTTGGTTCAGGGAGCCTATGGCTACACCTTC. It translates to CASSLVQGAYGYTF. Variable domain in full (rest from reference TRBV5-5 and TRBJ1-2): DAGVTQSPTHLIKTRGQQVTLRCSPISGHKSVSWYQQVLGQGPQFIFQYYEKEERGRGNFPDRFSARQFPNYSSELNVNALLLGDSALYLCASSLVQGAYGYTFGSGTRLTVV.

The V call is TRBV29-1, the J call TRBJ1-4, with D uncertain. This CDR3 contains 13 residues. Germline-derived CDR1 and CDR2 are SQVTM and ANQGSEA. V was cut by 2 bases and J by 4 bases, with 8 bases left in between. The CDR3 sequence is CSVENSLNEKLFF. In nucleotides, the CDR3 is TGCAGCGTTGAAAATAGCCTTAATGAAAAACTGTTTTTT.

This chain connects TRBV11-2 to TRBJ2-7, with D possibly TRBD1 on 5 matching bases. The CDR3 runs to 14 residues. Trimming left V 5 bases short and J 2 bases short, with 13 bases between. CDR1 SGHAT and CDR2 FQNNGV come from the germline V gene. CDR3 residues: CASSPRQITYEQYF. CDR3 DNA: TGTGCCAGCAGCCCTCGACAGATAACCTACGAGCAGTACTTC.

This chain uses TRBV11-2 with TRBJ1-2; 7 nucleotides align to TRBD1. Trimming at V came to 0 bases and at J to 4 bases, leaving 2 bases not matched to a gene. From germline, CDR1 is SGHAT and CDR2 FQNNGV. This CDR3 has 14 amino acids. CDR3 amino acids: CASSLDGTVYGYTF. The CDR3 nucleotides are TGTGCCAGCAGCTTAGACGGGACAGTCTATGGCTACACCTTC.

The rearrangement links TRBV6-5 to TRBJ1-5, with D hard to call. There are 15 residues in the CDR3. Germline assignment: CDR1 MNHEY and CDR2 SVGAGI. The germline V and J ends were trimmed by 5 bases and 4 bases, with 15 bases remaining between them. CDR3 in DNA: TGTGCCAGCAGTCCACGGGTCGGTGGGAATCAGCCCCAGCATTTT. Encoded protein: CASSPRVGGNQPQHF.

V is TRBV19 and J is TRBJ1-5; D unresolved. Per germline, CDR1 LNHDA and CDR2 SQIVND (reference sequence). Trimming shortened V by 0 bases and J by 4 bases, and 7 bases separated the two germline ends. This CDR3 spans 14 amino acids. CDR3 in amino acids: CASSIDMANQPQHF. The CDR3 DNA follows: TGTGCCAGTAGTATAGACATGGCGAATCAGCCCCAGCATTTT.

V is TRBV7-9 and J is TRBJ1-6; D perhaps matches TRBD1 (5 bases). Germline V CDR1 and CDR2: SEHNR, FQNEAQ (reference sequence). The V end was cut by 6 bases, the J end by 5 bases, with 14 bases between. The CDR3 consists of 15 residues. The CDR3 loop is CASSQVWGNNSPLHF. In DNA form, the CDR3 reads TGTGCCAGCAGTCAAGTTTGGGGGAATAATTCACCCCTCCACTTT.

The CDR3 here is CASSHPRLAGVAYEQYF. Here the CDR3 DNA reads TGTGCCAGCAGCCACCCGAGACTAGCGGGGGTGGCCTACGAGCAGTACTTC. This sequence joins TRBV7-9 and TRBJ2-7; TRBD2 aligns across 12 bases. Germline CDR1 reads SEHNR; CDR2 reads FQNEAQ (reference sequence). This CDR3 has 17 residues. The V and J ends lost 5 bases and 2 bases, in that order; junction bases with no gene match: 10.

In its sample, this clone was seen once. The CDR3 is CAWSGTSGGVTSTDTQYF. Written as DNA, the CDR3 is TGTGCCTGGAGTGGCACTAGCGGGGGGGTAACTAGCACAGATACGCAGTATTTT. The chain combines TRBV30 with TRBJ2-3, with 13 bases that match TRBD2. The V gene's germline CDR1 is GTSNPN and CDR2 SVGIG (reference sequence). Trimming at V came to 1 base and at J to 0 bases, leaving 7 bases not matched to a gene. The CDR3 loop spans 18 amino acids.

The chain carries TRBV30 and TRBJ1-1; D is possibly TRBD1 (5 bases). Deletions cut 2 bases from V and 2 bases from J, with 15 bases between. This CDR3 spans 15 amino acids. Germline CDR1 reads GTSNPN; CDR2 reads SVGIG (reference sequence). This chain's CDR3 is CAWSIGRTINTEAFF. In nucleotides, the CDR3 is TGTGCCTGGAGTATAGGGAGGACAATAAACACTGAAGCTTTCTTT.

The rearrangement joins TRBV27 to TRBJ2-7; D unresolved. The CDR3 totals 13 residues. The V and J ends lost 4 bases and 0 bases respectively, with 7 bases between them. CDR1 and CDR2 (germline): MNHEY, SMNVEV (reference sequence). This CDR3 is CASSYGTSYEQYF. CDR3 DNA sequence: TGTGCCAGCAGTTACGGAACCTCCTACGAGCAGTACTTC.

J is TRBJ2-7 and V is TRBV19; tentatively, D is TRBD2 (5 bases). Germline V gene data show CDR1 as LNHDA and CDR2 as SQIVND (reference sequence). Trimming took off 5 bases at V and 2 bases at J, with 13 bases between the two ends. The CDR3 is 14 residues long. The CDR3 sequence is CASSSGTGAYEQYF. The CDR3, as DNA: TGTGCCAGTAGTTCCGGAACCGGGGCCTACGAGCAGTACTTC. The variable domain in full, completed from reference TRBV19 and TRBJ2-7, reads DGGITQSPKYLFRKEGQNVTLSCEQNLNHDAMYWYRQDPGQGLRLIYYSQIVNDFQKGDIAEGYSVSREKKESFPLTVTSAQKNPTAFYLCASSSGTGAYEQYFGPGTRLTVT.

The gene calls are TRBV5-4 and TRBJ2-5; D uncertain. V lost 4 bases to trimming and J lost 2 bases, with 3 bases between them. Germline assignment: CDR1 SGHNT and CDR2 YYREEE (reference sequence). This CDR3 region has 11 residues. This CDR3 is CASSAQETQYF. As DNA, the CDR3 is TGTGCCAGCAGCGCTCAAGAGACCCAGTACTTC.

The chain has TRBV28 and TRBJ1-5; a weak D match, TRBD1 (5 bases). The CDR3 is made up of 13 amino acids. The germline V gene has CDR1 MDHEN and CDR2 SYDVKM. V gave up 8 bases and J gave up 6 bases, with 14 bases separating them. The CDR3 sequence: CASSGGVGQPQHF. The CDR3 nucleotides read TGTGCCAGCTCCGGAGGGGTTGGTCAGCCCCAGCATTTT.

The V call is TRBV19, the J call TRBJ2-1; 8 nucleotides match TRBD2. The J segment lost 5 bases and the V segment lost 9 bases, leaving 15 bases of the junction unmatched. This CDR3 spans 16 amino acids. Germline loops: CDR1 LNHDA, CDR2 SQIVND (reference sequence). The CDR3 sequence is CASNPSIGGGNNEQFF. CDR3 sequence (DNA): TGTGCCAGCAACCCCTCAATCGGGGGGGGGAACAATGAGCAGTTCTTC.

In this sample, this clone turned up a few times. The chain employs TRBV6-4 and TRBJ2-3; D unresolved. The V gene lost 0 bases and the J gene lost 1 base, with 5 bases spanning the gap. Germline-derived CDR1 and CDR2 are MRHNA and SNTAGT. This CDR3 region has 14 residues. In DNA, the CDR3 is TGTGCCAGCAGTGACTCGCAGGGCACAGATACGCAGTATTTT. It specifies CASSDSQGTDTQYF.

The rearrangement joins TRBV5-1 to TRBJ2-7; 9 nucleotides agree with TRBD1. Germline lookup yields CDR1 SGHRS and CDR2 YFSETQ. The CDR3 sequence is 16 residues long. J was trimmed by 3 bases and V by 0 bases; bases with no gene match: 7. The CDR3 loop is CASSLAGTGSRYEQYF. DNA for the CDR3: TGCGCCAGCAGCTTGGCGGGGACAGGGTCGCGCTACGAGCAGTACTTC.

This chain links TRBV24-1 with TRBJ1-6, with a tentative D call TRBD1 (6 bases). Germline-derived CDR1 and CDR2 are KGHDR and SFDVKD. CDR3 length: 20 amino acids. V was pared by 4 bases and J by 2 bases, with 23 bases between. The CDR3 DNA reads as TGTGCCACCAGTGACAGACAGGTAATACGGGGGGGCGCCTATAATTCACCCCTCCACTTT. The encoded protein is CATSDRQVIRGGAYNSPLHF.

The chain recombines TRBV6-5 with TRBJ1-2, with D possibly TRBD1 on 5 matching bases. The germline V and J ends were trimmed by 2 bases and 0 bases, with 7 bases remaining between them. There are 14 residues in the CDR3. The germline gives CDR1 MNHEY, CDR2 SVGAGI. CDR3 bases: TGTGCCAGCAGTTACGGGGGTTCTAACTATGGCTACACCTTC. It encodes CASSYGGSNYGYTF.

This rearrangement joins TRBV3-1 (or the pseudogene TRBV3-2) to TRBJ2-3, with a weak D call TRBD1 (6 bases). The V end lost 2 bases, the J end lost 1 base, and 19 bases lay between the germline ends. Germline CDR1 is LGHDT and CDR2 is YNNKEL (reference sequence). The CDR3 contains 18 residues. CDR3 bases: TGTGCCAGCAGCCAAATTAAACACAGGGTCGAGGGCACAGATACGCAGTATTTT. Protein: CASSQIKHRVEGTDTQYF.

The chain recombines TRBV27 with TRBJ2-7; D gene unclear. Germline CDR1 MNHEY, CDR2 SMNVEV (reference sequence). This CDR3 has 14 amino acids. The V and J ends lost 8 bases and 0 bases respectively, with 14 bases between them. The CDR3 is CASQLLTSSYEQYF. For the CDR3, the DNA is TGTGCCAGCCAACTGTTGACAAGCTCCTACGAGCAGTACTTC.

The V gene is TRBV6-5, the J gene TRBJ1-1, with D unresolved. The V end lost 8 bases, the J end lost 5 bases, and 12 bases lay between the germline ends. The CDR3 consists of 12 residues. Per the germline V gene, CDR1 is MNHEY and CDR2 is SVGAGI. The CDR3 spells CASLSVGTEAFF. CDR3 DNA: TGTGCCAGCCTTTCCGTGGGGACTGAAGCTTTCTTT.

J is TRBJ1-4 and V is TRBV7-3; TRBD1 matches at 7 bases. CDR1 and CDR2 (germline): SGHTA, FQGTGA. The CDR3 is made up of 18 amino acids. The V segment lost 5 bases and the J segment 5 bases; nucleotides outside the gene matches: 17. The CDR3 region is CASSTHQGQKQWNEKLFF. CDR3 coding DNA: TGTGCCAGCAGCACCCACCAGGGACAGAAGCAGTGGAATGAAAAACTGTTTTTT. Drawing the rest from reference TRBV7-3 and TRBJ1-4, the complete variable domain is GAGVSQTPSNKVTEKGKYVELRCDPISGHTALYWYRQSLGQGPEFLIYFQGTGAADDSGLPNDRFFAVRPEGSVSTLKIQRTERGDSAVYLCASSTHQGQKQWNEKLFFGSGTQLSVL.

CDR3 sequence: CASSYRGSTDTQYF. The CDR3 DNA reads TGCGCCAGCAGCTACAGGGGGAGCACAGATACGCAGTATTTT. This chain links TRBV4-1 with TRBJ2-3; TRBD1 matches 8 bases. This CDR3 comprises 14 residues. Germline CDR1 MGHRA, CDR2 YSYEKL. Trimming at V came to 5 bases and at J to 0 bases, leaving 1 base not matched to a gene.

This chain connects TRBV7-9 to TRBJ1-6; possible D gene TRBD1, 5 bases. CDR1 and CDR2 (germline): SEHNR, FQNEAQ (reference sequence). CDR3 length: 16 amino acids. V was cut by 1 base and J by 10 bases, with 17 bases left in between. This CDR3 is CASSLVSMGGRSPLHF. DNA for the CDR3: TGTGCCAGCAGCTTAGTTTCGATGGGGGGTAGGTCACCCCTCCACTTT.

The chain employs TRBV15 and TRBJ1-1, with 9 bases identical to TRBD1. The CDR3 has 16 residues. Germline trimming cut 3 bases from V and 1 base from J; bases unmatched to any gene: 6. CDR1 is LNHNV and CDR2 is YYDKDF in the germline V gene (reference sequence). The CDR3 sequence is CATSRGWTGENTEAFF. The CDR3 region has the DNA TGTGCCACCAGCAGGGGGTGGACAGGGGAGAACACTGAAGCTTTCTTT.

The chain employs TRBV7-9 and TRBJ2-3; D may be TRBD1 (6 bases). V lost 1 base, J lost 6 bases, and 11 bases lay in between. Per germline, CDR1 SEHNR and CDR2 FQNEAQ (reference sequence). CDR3 length: 14 amino acids. CDR3 DNA: TGTGCCAGCAGCTTAGTACCCAGGGGTGATACGCAGTATTTT. Encoded protein: CASSLVPRGDTQYF. The full variable domain, in which reference TRBV7-9 and TRBJ2-3 provide the parts outside the CDR3, is DTGVSQNPRHKITKRGQNVTFRCDPISEHNRLYWYRQTLGQGPEFLTYFQNEAQLEKSRLLSDRFSAERPKGSFSTLEIQRTEQGDSAMYLCASSLVPRGDTQYFGPGTRLTVL.

This chain connects TRBV11-2 to TRBJ2-3; D may be TRBD2 (6 bases). Germline CDR1 SGHAT, CDR2 FQNNGV. V lost 2 bases to trimming and J lost 0 bases, with 12 bases between them. The CDR3 is made up of 16 amino acids. DNA for the CDR3: TGTGCCAGCAGCTTACAGATGGCGGGGAGCACAGATACGCAGTATTTT. It specifies CASSLQMAGSTDTQYF.

A single count supports this clone. The rearrangement links TRBV4-3 to TRBJ1-4; perhaps TRBD1 as D (6 bases). Trimming took 0 bases from V and 5 from J, leaving 10 bases between them. Germline V gives CDR1 LGHNA, CDR2 YSLEER. This CDR3 contains 15 residues. The DNA for the CDR3 is TGCGCCAGCAGCCAAGACAGCCAGGGGAATGAAAAACTGTTTTTT. It translates to CASSQDSQGNEKLFF.